One and the same sample provided the 10 T cell receptor beta chains below, sequenced in a study of glioma-infiltrating T cells. The iRepertoire nested amplicon-rescue multiplex PCR amplified TCR alpha and beta CDR3s from RNA. In TCRdb, the multiplex PCR reads were re-called with MiXCR into one record per CDR3 protein. This table has about 89,000 distinct CDR3 sequences, around a quarter appearing once. The sequencing sample was made of glioma tissue, nonneoplastic brain tissue, or PBMCs (not recorded which). The source is a human donor with low-grade glioma or glioblastoma, undergoing nonglioma brain surgery, or in good health (not recorded which).

This clonotype was seen repeatedly, ten times or more. This chain uses TRBV6-1 with TRBJ2-7; 12 nucleotides align to TRBD2. V was pared by 5 bases and J by 7 bases, with 9 bases of the junction left unmatched. The CDR3 is 15 residues long. Per germline, CDR1 MNHNS and CDR2 SASEGT. CDR3 protein: CASSSQTSGGAEQYF. The CDR3 nucleotides are TGTGCCAGCAGTTCCCAGACTAGCGGGGGCGCTGAGCAGTACTTC.

This clonotype came up a few times. A much larger clone sits a single nucleotide away, making a read error possible. The chain has TRBV20-1 and TRBJ1-6, with D maybe TRBD1 (5 bases). This CDR3 is built from 15 residues. The V end lost 4 bases, the J end lost 0 bases, and 10 bases lay between the germline ends. Germline-derived CDR1 and CDR2 are DFQATT and SNEGSKA (reference sequence). CDR3 nucleotide sequence: TGCAGTGCTAAGACGGGGGTCTCCTATAATTCACCCCTCCACTTT. Translation gives CSAKTGVSYNSPLHF.

This clonotype has just a few counts. The rearrangement links TRBV2 to TRBJ2-1; TRBD2 aligns across 11 bases. Unmatched junction bases numbered 10, after V lost 6 bases and J lost 12 bases. Per germline, CDR1 SNHLY and CDR2 FYNNEI. This CDR3 is built from 14 residues. The CDR3 DNA sequence: TGTGCCAGCAGGACCGGGACTAGCGGTACGGGGCAGTTCTTC. It yields the protein CASRTGTSGTGQFF. The complete variable domain, with remaining parts taken from reference TRBV2 and TRBJ2-1, reads EPEVTQTPSHQVTQMGQEVILRCVPISNHLYFYWYRQILGQKVEFLVSFYNNEISEKSEIFDDQFSVERPDGSNFTLKIRSTKLEDSAMYFCASRTGTSGTGQFFGPGTRLTVL.

This clonotype occurred a few times. This sequence joins TRBV2 and TRBJ2-5; TRBD1 aligns across 10 bases. This CDR3 has 16 residues. The V gene's germline CDR1 is SNHLY and CDR2 FYNNEI. The trim removed 8 bases at V and 6 bases at J, leaving 15 bases unmatched. Here the CDR3 reads CASSPSGTGAVQTQYF. Here the CDR3 DNA reads TGTGCCAGCTCTCCCTCGGGGACAGGGGCGGTGCAGACCCAGTACTTC.

This clonotype has a count of ten or more. The V and J genes are TRBV6-1 and TRBJ2-7, with a tentative D call TRBD1 (6 bases). Looked up from germline, CDR1 is MNHNS and CDR2 is SASEGT. Trimming stripped 1 base from V and 3 bases from J, with 10 bases between. CDR3 length equals 14 residues. The CDR3, as DNA: TGTGCCAGCAGTGAAGACAGGGTGGTCTACGAGCAGTACTTC. Protein: CASSEDRVVYEQYF.

This clonotype showed up many times. The gene calls are TRBV4-2 and TRBJ2-1; 9 bases agree with TRBD2. This CDR3 is built from 16 residues. V lost 0 bases to trimming and J lost 0 bases; unmatched junction nucleotides: 0. Germline V gene sequence: CDR1 LGHNA, CDR2 YNFKEQ. The CDR3 nucleotides are TGTGCCAGCAGCCAAGAGCGGGGGGGCTCCTACAATGAGCAGTTCTTC. This translates into CASSQERGGSYNEQFF.

The table lists this clonotype with a few counts. This chain joins TRBV3-1 and TRBJ2-5; D gene uncertain. The germline CDR1 and CDR2 sequences are LGHDT and YNNKEL (reference sequence). V was trimmed by 1 base and J by 4 bases, leaving 16 bases between them. This CDR3 has 16 amino acids. The CDR3 here is CASSQGKGRTVETQYF. CDR3 bases: TGTGCCAGCAGCCAAGGAAAAGGGCGGACGGTAGAGACCCAGTACTTC.

This clonotype occurred many times. The rearrangement links TRBV6-1 to TRBJ1-5, with 7 bases identical to TRBD1. Trimming cost V 5 bases and J 4 bases; bases outside gene matches: 8. The CDR3 has 15 amino acids. The germline gives CDR1 MNHNS, CDR2 SASEGT. In nucleotides, the CDR3 is TGTGCCAGCAGTTCCTCGGGACAGCTGAATCAGCCCCAGCATTTT. This translates into CASSSSGQLNQPQHF.

On this clonotype: This may be a read error, as it is one base from a much larger clone. The chain uses TRBV19 and TRBJ1-5; 7 nucleotides match TRBD1. The V gene end was trimmed by 3 bases and the J gene end by 0 bases; junction bases not matched to a gene: 5. Germline values: CDR1 LNHDA, CDR2 SQIVND (reference sequence). This CDR3 has 16 amino acids. The DNA for the CDR3 is TGTGCCAGTAGTATCCGGGACAGTAATAGCAATCAGCCCCAGCATTTT. Its translation: CASSIRDSNSNQPQHF.

Many counts were recorded for this clonotype. This chain links TRBV29-1 with TRBJ1-2, with D unclear. This CDR3 contains 12 residues. Trimming took 3 bases from V and 4 from J, leaving 9 bases between them. The germline V gene has CDR1 SQVTM and CDR2 ANQGSEA. The CDR3 sequence: CSVDPGSYGYTF. The DNA for the CDR3 is TGCAGCGTTGATCCAGGTTCCTATGGCTACACCTTC.